This record covers a single TCR beta chain. Its antigen is not identified. These data come from a study of cytomegalovirus exposure and HLA in healthy donors. Both 60 Vbeta primers and 13 Jbeta primers went into the PCR. The assay was immunoSEQ multiplex PCR, and TCRdb's table has in-frame clones only and misses some. The sample contains 150,000 or so clones, roughly 80% of which appear only once. V lost 5 bases and J 8 bases, leaving 19 bases between the germline ends. This CDR3 region has 15 residues. CDR1 is MDHEN, CDR2 SYDVKM, per germline. Study findings and constraints: Apart from CMV serostatus, no immune exposure information was available. Being productive about 87% or about 30% of the time was typical of most TCR beta V segments in an earlier analysis. TCR beta V- and J-gene trimming, according to a later analysis, was linked to a missense DCLRE1C variant.

What was sequenced was PBMCs. J is TRBJ1-3 and V is TRBV28, with a weak D call TRBD1 (6 bases). The receptor's source is a male donor in good health and CMV-seropositive. In DNA form, the CDR3 reads TGTGCCAGCAGTACCGGGGGGGCTTACCCACACACCATATATTTT. It specifies CASSTGGAYPHTIYF.